This T cell receptor (beta chain) was found in a study of cytomegalovirus exposure and HLA in healthy donors. The V and J ends lost 9 bases and 2 bases, in that order; junction bases with no gene match: 11. Germline CDR1 reads ENHRY; CDR2 reads SYGVKD. This CDR3 is built from 15 residues. This PCR relied on a set of 60 Vbeta primers and 13 Jbeta primers. Generated by immunoSEQ multiplex PCR, the TCRdb table keeps only in-frame clones and is missing some. The sample shows 150,000 to 200,000 clones, around 85% of them seen only once. This clonotype was obtained from a young woman in good health and CMV-seronegative. The V and J genes are TRBV10-3 and TRBJ2-3; 7 positions match TRBD2. The sequenced sample consisted of PBMCs. DNA for the CDR3: TGTGCCATTGCCGCCCTAGCGGTAATCACAGATACGCAGTATTTT. This encodes CAIAALAVITDTQYF.